Below are 4 T cell receptor beta chains sequenced from a single sample in a study of CD8 T cells in ankylosing spondylitis. Study-level points and caveats: Characteristic, it appeared, of ankylosing spondylitis blood was a TCR beta motif of roughly eight highly homologous variants.

No antigen has been identified for these receptors. One entry per CDR3 protein results from TCRdb running MiXCR on the 5' RACE reads. Here the sample spans 500,000 or so distinct CDR3 sequences, roughly 5% being singletons. The sequenced material came from blood, either unsorted or a sorted T cell fraction (not recorded which). These receptors all come from a male donor with ankylosing spondylitis.

There are a few counts of this clonotype. The chain is built from TRBV7-2 and TRBJ2-7; D is undetermined. CDR3 size: 14 residues. The germline gives CDR1 SGHTA, CDR2 FQGNSA. V was trimmed by 1 base and J by 6 bases, leaving 13 bases between them. This CDR3 reads CASSLGASYGEQYF. The CDR3, as DNA: TGTGCCAGCAGCTTAGGTGCTAGTTACGGCGAGCAGTACTTC.

This chain joins TRBV4-3 and TRBJ2-7, with D unresolved. From germline, CDR1 is LGHNA and CDR2 YSLEER. V was cut by 0 bases and J by 1 base, with 16 bases left in between. CDR3 size: 17 residues. CDR3 sequence (DNA): TGCGCCAGCAGCCAAGATCATCCTAGTACCCTGTCCTACGAGCAGTACTTC. It yields the protein CASSQDHPSTLSYEQYF.

This clonotype was observed many times. This sequence joins TRBV5-1 and TRBJ2-7; 10 bases are a match to TRBD1. The CDR3 consists of 16 residues. Germline V gives CDR1 SGHRS, CDR2 YFSETQ. V dropped 1 base and J dropped 5; count of bases not matched to a gene: 9. CDR3 coding DNA: TGCGCCAGCAGCTTGAGTTCGGGACAGGGGCAGAACGAGCAGTACTTC. Translation gives CASSLSSGQGQNEQYF. The full variable domain, in which reference TRBV5-1 and TRBJ2-7 provide the parts outside the CDR3, is KAGVTQTPRYLIKTRGQQVTLSCSPISGHRSVSWYQQTPGQGLQFLFEYFSETQRNKGNFPGRFSGRQFSNSRSEMNVSTLELGDSALYLCASSLSSGQGQNEQYFGPGTRLTVT.

This clonotype was found many times. This chain uses TRBV12-3 or TRBV12-4 with TRBJ1-2; D call uncertain. The CDR3 contains 14 residues. V was pared by 6 bases and J by 7 bases, with 18 bases between. Here the CDR3 DNA reads TGTGCCAGCAGGGGTAGGTCAGGTCCCCCTGGCTACACCTTC. It is translated as CASRGRSGPPGYTF.